The 16 T cell receptor beta chains below were found in one sample sequenced in a study of blood T cell repertoires in COVID-19. The protocol was immunoSEQ multiplex PCR, while the TCRdb copy is restricted to in-frame clones and leaves out a portion. The repertoire has tens of thousands of clones, around 90% of them found once; the top ten carry about 15%. Sequenced: peripheral blood. The source is a male donor with acute or convalescent COVID-19.

The V gene is TRBV30, the J gene TRBJ1-1; possibly TRBD1 for D (5 bases). V shed 0 bases and J shed 0 bases, with 8 bases lying between them. CDR1 is GTSNPN and CDR2 is SVGIG in the germline V gene (reference sequence). This CDR3 is built from 14 residues. The CDR3 protein is CAWSVWGVNTEAFF. CDR3 DNA: TGTGCCTGGAGTGTATGGGGCGTGAACACTGAAGCTTTCTTT.

This chain links TRBV6-5 with TRBJ1-5; no clear D. The germline gives CDR1 MNHEY, CDR2 SVGAGI. The CDR3 sequence is 14 residues long. The V end lost 2 bases, the J end lost 7 bases, and 12 bases lay between the germline ends. This CDR3 is CASSYLGGMQPQHF. The CDR3 DNA reads as TGTGCCAGCAGTTACCTGGGCGGGATGCAGCCCCAGCATTTT.

V usage is TRBV9 and J usage is TRBJ2-1, with 7 bases fitting TRBD1. The CDR3 length is 14 residues. V was pared by 4 bases and J by 6 bases, with 7 bases of the junction left unmatched. Germline lookup yields CDR1 SGDLS and CDR2 YYNGEE. The CDR3 region has the DNA TGTGCCAGCAGCTACGGGGACAGCTTCAATGAGCAGTTCTTC. Translating gives CASSYGDSFNEQFF. Together with reference TRBV9 and TRBJ2-1, the CDR3 gives the full variable domain: DSGVTQTPKHLITATGQRVTLRCSPRSGDLSVYWYQQSLDQGLQFLIQYYNGEERAKGNILERFSAQQFPDLHSELNLSSLELGDSALYFCASSYGDSFNEQFFGPGTRLTVL.

This chain joins TRBV6-4 and TRBJ2-3, with a tentative D call TRBD2 (5 bases). V gave up 2 bases and J gave up 1 base, with 13 bases separating them. Germline assignment: CDR1 MRHNA and CDR2 SNTAGT. The CDR3 has 16 residues. The CDR3 loop is CASSDRPLGGTDTQYF. DNA of the CDR3: TGTGCCAGCAGTGACCGACCACTAGGAGGCACAGATACGCAGTATTTT.

V gene TRBV10-3 combines with J gene TRBJ2-1; TRBD2 agrees at 7 bases. Trimming at V came to 2 bases and at J to 1 base, leaving 2 bases not matched to a gene. This CDR3 region has 15 residues. CDR1 is ENHRY, CDR2 SYGVKD, per germline. DNA for the CDR3: TGTGCCATCAGTGAGCGGGGGGTGTCCTACAATGAGCAGTTCTTC. Its translation: CAISERGVSYNEQFF.

This chain joins TRBV7-2 and TRBJ2-5, with 8 bases identical to TRBD2. The germline V gene has CDR1 SGHTA and CDR2 FQGNSA. J lost 0 bases, V lost 7 bases, and 10 bases had no gene match. This CDR3 region has 16 residues. The CDR3 DNA reads as TGTGCCAGCACCCTCGCGGGGGGCGCCCACCAAGAGACCCAGTACTTC. This encodes CASTLAGGAHQETQYF.

The CDR3, as DNA: TGTGCCAGTAGTAGCGGGACTCCGGGGGAAGCTTTCTTT. Translated: CASSSGTPGEAFF. The chain couples TRBV19 to TRBJ1-1, with D perhaps matching TRBD1 (5 bases). Trimming removed 4 bases from V and 8 bases from J, with 14 bases in between. This CDR3 contains 13 residues. Per the germline V gene, CDR1 is LNHDA and CDR2 is SQIVND (reference sequence).

J is TRBJ2-7 and V is TRBV5-1, with D tentatively TRBD1 (7 bases). Deletions cut 5 bases from V and 0 bases from J, with 18 bases between. Germline V lookup: CDR1 SGHRS, CDR2 YFSETQ. The CDR3 consists of 16 residues. The CDR3 loop reads CASRPDAGGSSYEQYF. DNA of the CDR3: TGCGCCAGCAGACCCGACGCAGGGGGGAGCTCCTACGAGCAGTACTTC.

The chain uses TRBV10-3 and TRBJ2-3, with 8 bases matching TRBD2. Germline lookup yields CDR1 ENHRY and CDR2 SYGVKD. J lost 0 bases, V lost 6 bases, and 8 bases had no gene match. The CDR3 loop spans 16 amino acids. CDR3 in DNA: TGTGCCATCAGGGATCCTCGGGGGGGAAGCACAGATACGCAGTATTTT. Its protein is CAIRDPRGGSTDTQYF.

V usage is TRBV7-2 and J usage is TRBJ2-4, with 9 positions matching TRBD2. CDR1 and CDR2 (germline): SGHTA, FQGNSA. J was trimmed by 7 bases and V by 1 base; bases with no gene match: 5. The CDR3 is made up of 15 amino acids. The CDR3 reads CASSLETSGRNIQYF. CDR3 nucleotides: TGTGCCAGCAGCTTAGAAACTAGCGGGCGGAACATTCAGTACTTC.

This chain uses TRBV27 with TRBJ1-2; TRBD1 might be the D (6 bases). V lost 5 bases and J lost 2, with 9 bases in between. CDR3 length equals 13 residues. Germline loops: CDR1 MNHEY, CDR2 SMNVEV (reference sequence). CDR3 in DNA: TGTGCCAGCAGTCTACAGGGAAACTATGGCTACACCTTC. This translates into CASSLQGNYGYTF.

The rearrangement uses TRBV29-1 and TRBJ1-2; D is possibly TRBD1 (5 bases). Trimming shortened V by 4 bases and J by 1 base, and 10 bases separated the two germline ends. CDR1 and CDR2 (germline): SQVTM, ANQGSEA. The CDR3 is 13 residues long. CDR3 coding DNA: TGCAGCGTTGGCGGGGCAGATAACTATGGCTACACCTTC. It specifies CSVGGADNYGYTF.

In its sample, this clone was seen a few times. The chain employs TRBV29-1 and TRBJ1-2, with a possible D match to TRBD1 (5 bases). The germline V and J ends were trimmed by 4 bases and 7 bases, with 25 bases remaining between them. The CDR3 spans 16 residues. The V gene's germline CDR1 is SQVTM and CDR2 ANQGSEA. The CDR3 protein is CSVAATERAGQGGYTF. Written as DNA, the CDR3 is TGCAGCGTTGCCGCTACGGAACGCGCCGGGCAGGGTGGCTACACCTTC.

The chain recombines TRBV6-5 with TRBJ1-1; weak D call: TRBD1 (6 bases). The germline V and J ends were trimmed by 4 bases and 7 bases, with 13 bases remaining between them. Per the germline V gene, CDR1 is MNHEY and CDR2 is SVGAGI. The CDR3 has 13 residues. CDR3 loop: CASSLYRAGEAFF. DNA of the CDR3: TGTGCCAGCAGTTTGTACAGGGCGGGTGAAGCTTTCTTT.

The CDR3 reads CASKQAGGVSDTQYF. CDR3 DNA: TGTGCCAGCAAGCAGGCAGGGGGCGTCTCAGATACGCAGTATTTT. V is TRBV6-5 and J is TRBJ2-3; 8 bases agree with TRBD1. Germline trimming cut 7 bases from V and 4 bases from J; bases unmatched to any gene: 10. Germline loops: CDR1 MNHEY, CDR2 SVGAGI. The CDR3 extends over 15 amino acids.

A note on this clone: One junction end disagrees with the germline gene, perhaps due to a read error. The chain links TRBV5-4 to TRBJ2-5; maybe TRBD1 (6 bases). Germline CDR1 SGHNT, CDR2 YYREEE (reference sequence). This CDR3 has 13 amino acids. In nucleotides, the CDR3 is TGTGCCAGCACCTTGGGGGCCGAGGAGACCCAGTACTTC. Translation: CASTLGAEETQYF.